This T cell receptor beta chain was identified during a study of CD8+CD57+ T cells in acquired aplastic anemia. The CDR3 has 15 residues. Trimming removed 4 bases from V and 10 bases from J; junction bases left unmatched: 11. The germline CDR1 and CDR2 sequences are LNHDA and SQIVND (reference sequence). CDR3 and TCR beta VDJ profiling relied on a genomic DNA template. TCRdb fed the reads into MiXCR, producing one record per CDR3 protein. Here the sample spans approximately 150,000 distinct CDR3 sequences, 71% being singletons. All patients picked for sequencing had shown, by flow cytometry, an expansion of CD8+CD57+ cells. Every patient had severe acquired aplastic anemia.

Sequencing was done on a sample of sorted CD4+, CD8+, or CD8+CD57+ T cells (not recorded which) from PBMCs. The chain has TRBV19 and TRBJ2-1; 9 positions agree with TRBD1. This receptor was taken from a human donor with aplastic anemia. CDR3 in DNA: TGTGCCAGTAGTACGCCGGGACAGGGCGTACCGGAGCAGTTCTTC. This encodes CASSTPGQGVPEQFF.